This T cell receptor beta chain was found in a study of sequential checkpoint blockade in melanoma. Study-level information: First-line arms were nivolumab then ipilimumab, or the reverse, randomized 1:1. Each arm's sequence ended with maintenance nivolumab.

Treatment: randomized to nivolumab then ipilimumab (arm A) or the reverse (arm B). No patient had prior DNA-damaging chemotherapy. Live CD3+CD8+ CD19− CD56− cells were sorted from PBMCs. Using immunoSEQ multiplex PCR, the repertoire was profiled, and TCRdb retains in-frame clones only, with some absent. The sample lists under 20,000 clones; roughly two thirds were seen once. V dropped 4 bases and J dropped 2 bases, with 15 bases sitting between them. CDR1 and CDR2 from the germline V gene are SEHNR and FQNEAQ (reference sequence). The CDR3 length is 15 residues. The sequenced sample was CD8+ T cells sorted from blood (inferred from file names), obtained from a patient given nivolumab and ipilimumab in sequence. The clonotype originates from a human donor with melanoma. The rearrangement links TRBV7-9 to TRBJ2-7; D might be TRBD1 (5 bases). The CDR3 region has the DNA TGTGCCAGCAGCTCCAGGGTCGACCCCACCTACGAGCAGTACTTC. Translated, it gives CASSSRVDPTYEQYF.